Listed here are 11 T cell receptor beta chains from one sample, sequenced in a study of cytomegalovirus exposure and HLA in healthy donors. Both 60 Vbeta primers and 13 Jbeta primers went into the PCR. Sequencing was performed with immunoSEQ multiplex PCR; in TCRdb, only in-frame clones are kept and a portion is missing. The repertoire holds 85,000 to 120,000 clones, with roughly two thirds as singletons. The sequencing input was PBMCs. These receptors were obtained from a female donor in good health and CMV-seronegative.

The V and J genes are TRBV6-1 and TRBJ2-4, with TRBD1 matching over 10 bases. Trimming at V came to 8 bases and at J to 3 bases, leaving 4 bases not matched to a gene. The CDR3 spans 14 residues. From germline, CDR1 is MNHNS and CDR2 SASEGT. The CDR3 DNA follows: TGTGCCAGCGACAGGGGGCTAGGCAAAAACATTCAGTACTTC. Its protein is CASDRGLGKNIQYF.

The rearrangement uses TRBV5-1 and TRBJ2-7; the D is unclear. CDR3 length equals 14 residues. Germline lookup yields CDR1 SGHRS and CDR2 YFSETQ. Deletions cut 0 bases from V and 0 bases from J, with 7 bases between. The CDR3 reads CASSLGSNSYEQYF. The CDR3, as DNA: TGCGCCAGCAGCTTGGGTAGCAACTCCTACGAGCAGTACTTC.

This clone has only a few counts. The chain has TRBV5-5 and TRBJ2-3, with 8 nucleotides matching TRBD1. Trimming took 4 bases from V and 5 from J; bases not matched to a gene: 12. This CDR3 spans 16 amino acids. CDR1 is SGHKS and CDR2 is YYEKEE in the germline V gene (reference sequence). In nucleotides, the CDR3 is TGTGCCAGCAGCCCCGGGGCAGGGGGCCTGGGAGATACGCAGTATTTT. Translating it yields CASSPGAGGLGDTQYF.

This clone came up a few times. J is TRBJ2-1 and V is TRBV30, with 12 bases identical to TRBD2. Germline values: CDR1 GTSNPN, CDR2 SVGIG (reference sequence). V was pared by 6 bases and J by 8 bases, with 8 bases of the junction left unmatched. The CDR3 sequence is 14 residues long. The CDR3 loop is CACRLAGALDEQFF. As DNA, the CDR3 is TGTGCCTGTCGACTAGCGGGAGCTTTGGATGAGCAGTTCTTC.

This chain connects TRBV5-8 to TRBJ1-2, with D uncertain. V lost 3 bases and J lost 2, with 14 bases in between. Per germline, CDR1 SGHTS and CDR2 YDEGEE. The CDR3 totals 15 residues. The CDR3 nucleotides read TGTGCCAGCAGCTCCTATCCAGGAACCAACTATGGCTACACCTTC. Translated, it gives CASSSYPGTNYGYTF.

For the CDR3, the DNA is TGCGCCAGCAGCCAAGAAAGGCGGGATACGCAGTATTTT. Protein sequence: CASSQERRDTQYF. The chain links TRBV4-3 to TRBJ2-3; D remains ambiguous. V was cut by 0 bases and J by 6 bases, with 7 bases left in between. In germline, CDR1 is LGHNA, CDR2 YSLEER. The length of the CDR3 is 13 residues.

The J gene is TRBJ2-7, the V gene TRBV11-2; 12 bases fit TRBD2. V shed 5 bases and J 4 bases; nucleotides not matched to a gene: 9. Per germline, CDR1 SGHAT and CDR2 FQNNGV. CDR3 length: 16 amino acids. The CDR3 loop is CASSPRPLAGGYEQYF. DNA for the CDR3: TGTGCCAGCAGCCCACGACCCCTAGCGGGAGGGTACGAGCAGTACTTC.

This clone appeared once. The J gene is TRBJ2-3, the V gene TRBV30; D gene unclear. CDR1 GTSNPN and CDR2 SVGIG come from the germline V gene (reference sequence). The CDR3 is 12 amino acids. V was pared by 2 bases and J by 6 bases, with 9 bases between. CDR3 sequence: CAWSSARDTQYF. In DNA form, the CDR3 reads TGTGCCTGGAGTTCCGCCAGGGATACGCAGTATTTT.

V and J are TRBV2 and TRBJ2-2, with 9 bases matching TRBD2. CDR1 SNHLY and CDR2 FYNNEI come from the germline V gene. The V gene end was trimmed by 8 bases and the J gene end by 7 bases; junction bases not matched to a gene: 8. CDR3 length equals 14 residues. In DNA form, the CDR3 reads TGTGCCAGCCTTAGCGGGAGTTATGACGGGGAGCTGTTTTTT. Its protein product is CASLSGSYDGELFF.

This CDR3 is CASSHRTSGTGELFF. DNA of the CDR3: TGTGCCAGCAGCCACAGGACTAGCGGCACCGGGGAGCTGTTTTTT. This chain links TRBV7-8 with TRBJ2-2, with 10 bases fitting TRBD2. J gave up 4 bases and V 5 bases, and 4 bases lay outside the gene matches. The length of the CDR3 is 15 residues. The V gene's germline CDR1 is SGHVS and CDR2 FQNEAQ.

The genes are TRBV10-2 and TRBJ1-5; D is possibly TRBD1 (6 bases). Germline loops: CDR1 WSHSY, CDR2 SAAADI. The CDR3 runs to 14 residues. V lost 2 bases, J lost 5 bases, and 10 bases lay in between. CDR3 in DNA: TGCGCCAGCAGTGAGATAGGGGGACATCAGCCCCAGCATTTT. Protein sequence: CASSEIGGHQPQHF.